Listed below are T cell receptor beta chains from one sample, sequenced in a study of beta chain features in type 1 diabetes. TCRdb's copy holds only in-frame clones and misses some; the assay was immunoSEQ multiplex PCR. The data show about 280,000 clones, with approximately 15% seen just once and approximately 0.015% held by the top ten. The sample taken for sequencing was naive CD4+ T cells from blood. The receptors derive from a young man with type 1 diabetes. CDR3s include the opening cysteine and the closing phenylalanine or tryptophan. The D gene is left open where the match is weak. Size values are once, few and many counts, or a class for expanded clones, and some rows have none.

TRBV5-6,TRBJ2-7,NA,NA,TGTGCCAGCAGCGTGGACGGAGACGAGCAGTACTTC,CASSVDGDEQYF
TRBV7-9,TRBJ1-1,NA,NA,TGTGCCAGCAGCTTACCCGGTGGGCAGGGCCGCACTGAAGCTTTCTTT,CASSLPGGQGRTEAFF
TRBV29-1,TRBJ2-3,TRBD2,few,TGCAGCAAGACCCAGGCGGGAGCAGATACGCAGTATTTT,CSKTQAGADTQYF
TRBV18,TRBJ2-7,TRBD1,few,TGTGCCAGCTCCCAGGGACAGCGTTACGAGCAGTACTTC,CASSQGQRYEQYF
TRBV6-5,TRBJ2-1,TRBD2,NA,TGTGCCAGCAGGGATACTAGCGGGAGGGCCGATGAGCAGTTCTTC,CASRDTSGRADEQFF
TRBV18,TRBJ1-2,TRBD1,few,TGTGCCAGCTCACAACCGGGACAGCCCCTGGGGGCCAATGGCTACACCTTC,CASSQPGQPLGANGYTF
TRBV30,TRBJ1-4,TRBD1,NA,TGTGCCTGGAGCCGGGACAGACGTTATGAAAAACTGTTTTTT,CAWSRDRRYEKLFF
TRBV4-3,TRBJ1-4,TRBD1,few,TGCGCCAGCAGCCAAGGTACCCGGGACAGGGGGCCAGCAACTAATGAAAAACTGTTTTTT,CASSQGTRDRGPATNEKLFF
TRBV2,TRBJ2-2,NA,NA,TGTGCCAGGGGGAAGAGCGGAGCCACCGGGGAGCTGTTTTTT,CARGKSGATGELFF
TRBV5-1,TRBJ2-5,NA,few,TGCGCCAGCAGCTTGCGGTACAGTCCCTCGACCCAGTACTTC,CASSLRYSPSTQYF
TRBV10-2,TRBJ2-3,NA,NA,TGCGCCAGCGTAAAACAGGGAGGGACAGATACGCAGTATTTT,CASVKQGGTDTQYF
TRBV6-6,TRBJ2-3,NA,NA,TGTGCCAGCAGTTCCAACACAGATACGCAGTATTTT,CASSSNTDTQYF
TRBV19,TRBJ2-1,NA,NA,TGTGCCAGTAAAGCACAGGGATCTCACAATGAGCAGTTCTTC,CASKAQGSHNEQFF
TRBV18,TRBJ1-1,NA,NA,TGTGCCAGCTCACCAACAGGGATTACTGAAGCTTTCTTT,CASSPTGITEAFF
TRBV29-1,TRBJ2-7,NA,few,TGCAGCGTTCCTGGTCGGAGCGAATCCGAGCAGTACTTC,CSVPGRSESEQYF
TRBV18,TRBJ2-5,TRBD2,NA,TGTGCCAGCTCACAGCAAAGCGGGGGGCAAGAGACCCAGTACTTC,CASSQQSGGQETQYF
TRBV29-1,TRBJ1-2,TRBD1,few,TGCAGCGTTGAAGGGGCGGGGACAGGGGGCTCCTATGGCTACACCTTC,CSVEGAGTGGSYGYTF
TRBV29-1,TRBJ1-5,NA,few,TGCAGCGTTGGCGGGGGTTACAATCAGCCCCAGCATTTT,CSVGGGYNQPQHF
TRBV5-1,TRBJ2-7,TRBD2,NA,TGCGCCAGCAGCTCTGGGGGGACTAGCGGCGACTACGAGCAGTACTTC,CASSSGGTSGDYEQYF
TRBV6-6,TRBJ2-1,NA,few,TGTGCCAGCAGTCCTCCGTCCTCCTACAATGAGCAGTTCTTC,CASSPPSSYNEQFF
TRBV29-1,TRBJ1-1,TRBD1,few,TGCAGCGGTCTTTATAGGACAGGGAGTCTCATGAACACTGAAGCTTTCTTT,CSGLYRTGSLMNTEAFF
TRBV5-1,TRBJ2-1,NA,NA,TGCGCCTCACCCGGGACAAGGGACCCGAATGAGCAGTTCTTC,CASPGTRDPNEQFF
TRBV28,TRBJ2-7,NA,few,TGTGCCAGCAGTGCACAGGGCTACGAGCAGTACTTC,CASSAQGYEQYF
TRBV4-2,TRBJ1-1,NA,few,TGTGCCAGCAGCCAAGACCCAGGGATGAACACTGAAGCTTTCTTT,CASSQDPGMNTEAFF
TRBV7-9,TRBJ2-1,TRBD2,few,TGTGCCAGCGTCCATCCTGGCGGGGGGATTCGCGATGAGCAGTTCTTC,CASVHPGGGIRDEQFF
TRBV7-9,TRBJ2-5,NA,NA,TGTGCCAGCAGACCCGGACAGCAAGAGACCCAGTACTTC,CASRPGQQETQYF
TRBV5-5,TRBJ2-5,NA,few,TGTGCCAGCAGCTCGTCCCTCTGGGGCGAGACCCAGTACTTC,CASSSSLWGETQYF
TRBV5-1,TRBJ2-7,TRBD1,NA,TGCGCCAGCAGCCTAACCGGACAGGGTAGGCACGAGCAGTACTTC,CASSLTGQGRHEQYF
TRBV15,TRBJ2-5,NA,few,TGTGCCACCAGCAGAGGGACATCGGATAAGACCCAGTACTTC,CATSRGTSDKTQYF
TRBV6-1,TRBJ2-5,TRBD1,NA,TGTGCCAGCAGTCAGGGGGTACAAGAGACCCAGTACTTC,CASSQGVQETQYF
TRBV5-4,TRBJ2-5,TRBD2,NA,TGTGCCAGCAGCCCTAGAGGGACTAGCGGGGGCCAAGAGACCCAGTACTTC,CASSPRGTSGGQETQYF
TRBV18,TRBJ2-5,NA,NA,TGTGCCAGCTCACCAGGCGGTCAAGAGACCCAGTACTTC,CASSPGGQETQYF
TRBV5-4,TRBJ2-1,TRBD1,NA,TGTGCCAGCAGCTCATTCGGTGGGACAGGGGGCAGTGAGCAGTTCTTC,CASSSFGGTGGSEQFF
TRBV30,TRBJ2-3,TRBD2,few,TGTGCCTGGCCCGGGACTAGCCTTACAGATACGCAGTATTTT,CAWPGTSLTDTQYF
TRBV19,TRBJ2-7,NA,few,TGTGCCAGTAGTTCGGCGGGCCTCTACGAGCAGTACTTC,CASSSAGLYEQYF
TRBV4-1,TRBJ1-4,TRBD1,NA,TGCGCCAGCAGCGAGGGGGCTTTAAGGGAAAAACTGTTTTTT,CASSEGALREKLFF
TRBV29-1,TRBJ2-7,NA,few,TGCAGCGTAGCTGGACTCGGAGGAGGCGGTTACGAGCAGTACTTC,CSVAGLGGGGYEQYF
TRBV9,TRBJ2-5,TRBD2,NA,TGTGCCAGCAGCGGCACTAGCGGAAGCCAAGAGACCCAGTACTTC,CASSGTSGSQETQYF
TRBV7-8,TRBJ2-5,NA,once,TGTGCCAGCAGCCCTGAGCGTGCGAATTACTGGGAAGAGACCCAGTACTTC,CASSPERANYWEETQYF
TRBV30,TRBJ2-7,NA,few,TGTGCCTGGTCCCTTGCCTACGAGCAGTACTTC,CAWSLAYEQYF
TRBV5-1,TRBJ2-7,TRBD1,NA,TGCGCCAGCAGGATCGAGGGACAGGGTATCTACGAGCAGTACTTC,CASRIEGQGIYEQYF
TRBV20-1,TRBJ2-2,NA,few,TGCAGTGCTAGAGTTGGGGGAGGGCTGTTTTTT,CSARVGGGLFF
TRBV11-2,TRBJ1-1,NA,NA,TGTGCCAGCAGCTCCCACGCAGGGGTAGTAAACACTGAAGCTTTCTTT,CASSSHAGVVNTEAFF
TRBV5-1,TRBJ1-1,NA,NA,TGCGCCAGCAGCGTAACCGGGACAAGGAACACTGAAGCTTTCTTT,CASSVTGTRNTEAFF
TRBV19,TRBJ2-5,TRBD2,NA,TGTGCCAGTAGTCCCCGGACTAGCGGGAGTGGGGAGACCCAGTACTTC,CASSPRTSGSGETQYF
TRBV4-3,TRBJ2-1,NA,few,TGCGCCAGCAGCCAAGATCCCCTCTACAGGGTTTACAATGAGCAGTTCTTC,CASSQDPLYRVYNEQFF
TRBV30,TRBJ1-1,NA,few,TGTGCCTGGAGTCGGTTTGGCAGGGAAGGTGGGAACACTGAAGCTTTCTTT,CAWSRFGREGGNTEAFF
TRBV30,TRBJ1-1,NA,NA,TGTGCCTGGAGTGTCTCAGGGGCGAACACTGAAGCTTTCTTT,CAWSVSGANTEAFF
TRBV5-1,TRBJ1-1,TRBD1,few,TGCGCCAGCAGCCACAACGGGGGACAGCCAGCGAGTTTT,CASSHNGGQPASF
TRBV30,TRBJ2-2,TRBD1,few,TGTGCCTGGAGTGTAGGACAGGGGAACACCGGGGAGCTGTTTTTT,CAWSVGQGNTGELFF